This T cell receptor beta chain stems from a study of blood T cell repertoires in COVID-19. Study-wide background: Samples taken during acute and convalescent COVID-19 were collected in the United States, Italy and Spain. Sources were T cells, B-cell-depleted T cells, or PBMCs; the material itself was cDNA or gDNA.

Original handling: Researchers report that nucleated cell counts were estimated from reference gene primer amplification. Profiling relied on immunoSEQ multiplex PCR, and the TCRdb table lists in-frame clones only, not all of them. That table gives V, J and clone size, and the DNA gave D and trimming. The table has fewer than 350,000 clones, 70% to 90% seen once. A single count supports this clone. Sequencing was done on a sample of peripheral blood. The source of this sequence is a woman aged 25 to 45 with COVID-19, enrolled during active disease.

The CDR3 DNA reads TGTGCCAGCAGCTTAGAAGGCAGGGAAGCTTTCTTT. Translating it yields CASSLEGREAFF. The chain uses TRBV7-9 and TRBJ1-1, with no clear D. V was pared by 1 base and J by 8 bases, with 8 bases between. Germline CDR1 reads SEHNR; CDR2 reads FQNEAQ (reference sequence). This CDR3 comprises 12 residues.